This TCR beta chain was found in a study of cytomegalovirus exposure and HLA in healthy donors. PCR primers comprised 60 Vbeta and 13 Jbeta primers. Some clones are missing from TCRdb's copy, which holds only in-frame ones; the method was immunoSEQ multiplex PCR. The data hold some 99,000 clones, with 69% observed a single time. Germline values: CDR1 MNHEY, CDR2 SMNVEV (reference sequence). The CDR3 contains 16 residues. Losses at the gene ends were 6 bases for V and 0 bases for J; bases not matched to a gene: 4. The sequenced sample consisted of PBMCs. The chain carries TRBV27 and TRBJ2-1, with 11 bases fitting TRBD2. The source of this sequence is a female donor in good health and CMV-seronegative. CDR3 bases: TGTGCCAGCAGCGTAGCGGGAGGGAGCTCCTACAATGAGCAGTTCTTC. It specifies CASSVAGGSSYNEQFF.